This entry is about one T cell receptor (beta chain). Its antigen is not yet known. Base qualities are not recorded, but no much larger clone differs from it by a single base. TCRbeta CDR3 regions were amplified from genomic DNA using the immunoSEQ Assay, a bias-controlled multiplex PCR. Regarding the original processing steps: Within the assay, amplification of reference gene primers was used to estimate how many nucleated cells each sample contained. To quantify the absolute abundance of each unique TCRbeta CDR3 rearrangement, sequence reads were collapsed and filtered. For each sample, productive Simpson clonality was calculated as the square root of Simpson's diversity index across productive rearrangements. This immuneACCESS table, as held by TCRdb, lists in-frame sequences with V and J called but not all clones. Of the missing ones, under half trace to an unresolved V gene in checked studies; the others have no known cause. The D gene and trimming were derived from the DNA, and the V and J assignments and clone size from that table. The sample table records tens of thousands of clones; about 88% of these occur just once. The biggest ten clones account for more than 10% of the sample.

Collaborating institutions collected whole blood in K2EDTA tubes following their own protocols. For TCRbeta analysis, collaborator samples were shipped as frozen whole blood, as isolated PBMCs, or as DNA extracted from either sample type. This sample was included in a study of blood T cell repertoires in COVID-19 (dated by TCRdb to the early 2020s). Some background on the complete study: Collaborator samples came from the United States, Italy and Spain and covered acute and convalescent phases of COVID-19. The material from the prospective study consisted of cDNA or gDNA derived from T cells, B-cell-depleted T cells, or PBMCs. Subjects who had been exposed to COVID-19, were actively infected with it, or had recovered from it provided the deeply sampled blood TCRbeta repertoires that made up the dataset. The repertoires were released in a freely available public database intended as a resource for research on the immune response to SARS-CoV-2. The samples were drawn from the first 160 participants of the ongoing ImmuneRACE study and from over 950 subjects provided by 6 global collaborators. The sample metadata nearly always contained a de-identified subject ID, COVID-19 status, age in years and sex. Where available, HLA class I and class II types were taken from metadata supplied by the sample provider and were not determined by assay-based typing.

Paper-wide results and their limitations: The amount of clinical and demographic metadata varied by source and participant and was provided uncurated.

For this chain, trimming is 0 bases at the V end and 5 bases at the J end, and the number of junction bases without a gene match is 0. From its cysteine to its phenylalanine, the CDR3 spans 14 amino acids. Left in the record is the CDR3 DNA by itself, 42 bases read in frame from the first base. From the germline V gene, CDR1 is MRHNA and CDR2 is SNTAGT. This sequence uses TRBV6-4 and TRBJ2-2; TRBD1 aligns with 7 central bases. Sequencing used peripheral blood. The TCR sequence derives from a human donor in a cohort sampled during active COVID-19. The CDR3 sequence is CASSDSQGTGELFF. The DNA is TGTGCCAGCAGTGACTCACAGGGGACCGGGGAGCTGTTTTTT.